A single sample gave rise to the 9 T cell receptor beta chains below, sequenced in a study of shared clonotypes between healthy human individuals. Sequencing used immunoSEQ multiplex PCR; TCRdb keeps in-frame clones, though not all of them. This table holds 1.4 million or so clones, about 98.5% found once. The source material was naive CD4+ T cells sorted from blood. Subset of the sample: CD45RA+ positively selected. The receptors come from a man aged 25 to 40 in good health.

The rearrangement uses TRBV19 and TRBJ2-6; TRBD1 might be the D (5 bases). Germline loops: CDR1 LNHDA, CDR2 SQIVND (reference sequence). This CDR3 has 16 amino acids. V was shortened by 4 bases and J by 2 bases, with 12 bases between the two germline ends. The CDR3 sequence is CASSTPGFAGANVLTF. The CDR3 DNA is TGTGCCAGTAGTACCCCAGGGTTCGCTGGGGCCAACGTCCTGACTTTC.

The rearrangement uses TRBV7-2 and TRBJ2-5; D is unresolved. This CDR3 contains 13 residues. CDR1 is SGHTA, CDR2 FQGNSA, per germline. V was pared by 5 bases and J by 3 bases, with 10 bases between. CDR3 DNA sequence: TGTGCCAGCAGCCTCTTGAGTAAAGAGACCCAGTACTTC. This gives the protein CASSLLSKETQYF. Using reference TRBV7-2 and TRBJ2-5 for the parts outside the CDR3, the full variable domain is GAGVSQSPSNKVTEKGKDVELRCDPISGHTALYWYRQSLGQGLEFLIYFQGNSAPDKSGLPSDRFSAERTGGSVSTLTIQRTQQEDSAVYLCASSLLSKETQYFGPGTRLLVL.

For this clone: This sample includes further DNA sequences coding for the same CDR3. This sequence joins TRBV18 and TRBJ1-5; a possible D gene is TRBD1 (6 bases). The CDR3 is 14 residues long. Germline loops: CDR1 KGHSH, CDR2 LQKENI. Trimming pared 2 bases from V and 4 bases from J, leaving 9 bases between. The CDR3 sequence is CASSPSGQNQPQHF. The CDR3 coding sequence is TGTGCCAGCTCACCATCCGGACAGAATCAGCCCCAGCATTTT.

V is TRBV4-3 and J is TRBJ2-7; TRBD1 matches 11 bases. The J segment lost 4 bases and the V segment lost 1 base, leaving 3 bases of the junction unmatched. Germline CDR1 is LGHNA and CDR2 is YSLEER. The CDR3 is made up of 15 amino acids. CDR3 residues: CASSQGDRGRYEQYF. Here the CDR3 DNA reads TGCGCCAGCAGCCAAGGGGACAGGGGGAGGTACGAGCAGTACTTC.

V usage is TRBV7-2 and J usage is TRBJ2-3, with D perhaps TRBD2 (5 bases). The germline V and J ends were trimmed by 1 base and 2 bases, with 13 bases remaining between them. Germline values: CDR1 SGHTA, CDR2 FQGNSA. The CDR3 has 16 amino acids. Here the CDR3 reads CASSLVVGDITDTQYF. CDR3 bases: TGTGCCAGCAGCTTAGTTGTGGGAGACATCACAGATACGCAGTATTTT. The entire variable domain, with the rest obtained from reference TRBV7-2 and TRBJ2-3, is as follows: GAGVSQSPSNKVTEKGKDVELRCDPISGHTALYWYRQSLGQGLEFLIYFQGNSAPDKSGLPSDRFSAERTGGSVSTLTIQRTQQEDSAVYLCASSLVVGDITDTQYFGPGTRLTVL.

This chain joins TRBV5-6 and TRBJ2-5; D is undetermined. Germline CDR1 SGHDT, CDR2 YYEEEE. The CDR3 covers 11 residues. V lost 4 bases and J 5 bases, leaving 6 bases between the germline ends. This chain's CDR3 is CASSTRETQYF. The DNA for the CDR3 is TGTGCCAGCAGCACGCGGGAGACCCAGTACTTC.

The gene calls are TRBV7-2 and TRBJ2-7; 13 bases are shared with TRBD2. The CDR3 is made up of 14 amino acids. Germline-derived CDR1 and CDR2 are SGHTA and FQGNSA. V was clipped by 6 bases and J by 5 bases; unmatched bases: 4. The CDR3 DNA follows: TGTGCCAGCAGAAGGACTAGCGGGAGCCACGAGCAGTACTTC. Protein: CASRRTSGSHEQYF. Variable domain in full (rest from reference TRBV7-2 and TRBJ2-7): GAGVSQSPSNKVTEKGKDVELRCDPISGHTALYWYRQSLGQGLEFLIYFQGNSAPDKSGLPSDRFSAERTGGSVSTLTIQRTQQEDSAVYLCASRRTSGSHEQYFGPGTRLTVT.

The rearrangement uses TRBV5-5 and TRBJ2-7; D is possibly TRBD1 (5 bases). Trimming removed 3 bases at V and 2 bases at J, with 18 bases between. The germline CDR1 and CDR2 sequences are SGHKS and YYEKEE (reference sequence). CDR3 size: 16 residues. CDR3 amino acids: CASSSPEQVITYEQYF. CDR3 sequence (DNA): TGTGCCAGCAGCTCTCCGGAACAGGTGATTACCTACGAGCAGTACTTC.

The DNA of the CDR3 is TGTGCCAGTAGTATACGACAGGGCGGGATCACCGGGGAGCTGTTTTTT. Amino acids: CASSIRQGGITGELFF. This sequence joins TRBV19 and TRBJ2-2, with a weak D call TRBD1 (7 bases). The germline gives CDR1 LNHDA, CDR2 SQIVND (reference sequence). V was trimmed by 2 bases and J by 4 bases, leaving 14 bases between them. CDR3 length equals 16 residues.